The 17 T cell receptor beta chains listed next were all sequenced from one sample in a study of cytomegalovirus exposure and HLA in healthy donors. The PCR had 60 Vbeta and 13 Jbeta primers. Profiled with immunoSEQ multiplex PCR; TCRdb holds only in-frame clones, not every one. The sample lists 150,000 to 200,000 clones, 82% occurring once. Source material: PBMCs. The source of these receptors is a woman aged 18 to 35 in good health and CMV-seronegative.

This clone was counted a single time. The chain joins TRBV18 to TRBJ2-7; D not certain. Germline CDR1 reads KGHSH; CDR2 reads LQKENI. Trimming shortened V by 1 base and J by 5 bases, and 9 bases separated the two germline ends. The CDR3 runs 13 residues. The CDR3: CASSPLAADEQYF. CDR3 sequence (DNA): TGTGCCAGCTCACCACTGGCGGCCGACGAGCAGTACTTC.

This clone was detected only once. V and J are TRBV11-2 and TRBJ1-2, with 9 bases lining up with TRBD1. The ends lost 4 bases at V and 8 bases at J; junction bases unmatched: 11. Germline V gives CDR1 SGHAT, CDR2 FQNNGV. The CDR3 spans 15 residues. CDR3 DNA: TGTGCCAGCAGCTCCGGACCGGGACAGGGTGTGGGCTACACCTTC. Its protein is CASSSGPGQGVGYTF.

This clone was picked up a small number of times. The rearrangement links TRBV19 to TRBJ2-7; TRBD1 agrees at 9 bases. J gave up 6 bases and V 4 bases, and 13 bases lay outside the gene matches. Germline V lookup: CDR1 LNHDA, CDR2 SQIVND (reference sequence). This CDR3 is built from 16 residues. CDR3 bases: TGTGCCAGTAGTACCGAAACAGGGGGCGCAGGAGGCGAGCAGTACTTC. Its translation is CASSTETGGAGGEQYF.

This clone appeared once. The V and J genes are TRBV10-1 and TRBJ2-5; 8 bases map to TRBD1. Germline V gene data show CDR1 as WNHNN and CDR2 as SYGVQD (reference sequence). This CDR3 is built from 14 residues. The V segment lost 6 bases and the J segment 5 bases; nucleotides outside the gene matches: 8. The CDR3: CASRPDRVGETQYF. The DNA for the CDR3 is TGCGCCAGCAGACCGGACAGGGTAGGCGAGACCCAGTACTTC.

V gene TRBV5-8 combines with J gene TRBJ2-1; TRBD2 is a possible D gene (6 bases). Trimming removed 5 bases at V and 6 bases at J, with 18 bases between. Germline loops: CDR1 SGHTS, CDR2 YDEGEE. This CDR3 is built from 15 residues. DNA of the CDR3: TGTGCCAGCAGAGGCATCCGGGACTCACGCAATGAGCAGTTCTTC. This gives the protein CASRGIRDSRNEQFF.

V usage is TRBV27 and J usage is TRBJ2-1, with 7 bases fitting TRBD1. Germline V lookup: CDR1 MNHEY, CDR2 SMNVEV (reference sequence). The CDR3 is 14 amino acids. Losses at the gene ends were 0 bases for V and 10 bases for J; bases not matched to a gene: 6. CDR3 DNA sequence: TGTGCCAGCAGTTTATCGCCGACAGGGTTGGAGCAGTTCTTC. Translation gives CASSLSPTGLEQFF.

Points on this clone: Germline is not matched at one junction end, which may reflect a read error. The V call is TRBV5-1, the J call TRBJ2-5; tentatively, D is TRBD1 (6 bases). CDR1 is SGHRS and CDR2 is YFSETQ in the germline V gene. The CDR3 spans 12 residues. The CDR3 nucleotides read TGCGCCAGCAGCTTGGATTCTACAGGGAAACACTTC. Its translation: CASSLDSTGKHF. The full variable domain, in which reference TRBV5-1 and TRBJ2-5 provide the parts outside the CDR3, is KAGVTQTPRYLIKTRGQQVTLSCSPISGHRSVSWYQQTPGQGLQFLFEYFSETQRNKGNFPGRFSGRQFSNSRSEMNVSTLELGDSALYLCASSLDSTGKHFGPGTRLLVL.

V gene TRBV18 combines with J gene TRBJ2-3; D not certain. Germline assignment: CDR1 KGHSH and CDR2 LQKENI. Between the trimmed V and J ends, which lost 5 bases and 4 bases, there was a span of 13 bases. The CDR3 has 14 amino acids. Here the CDR3 reads CASSVQVRADTQYF. The CDR3 DNA is TGTGCCAGCTCAGTTCAGGTTCGAGCAGATACGCAGTATTTT.

The chain uses TRBV9 and TRBJ2-5; D possibly corresponds to TRBD1 (5 bases). V was pared by 3 bases and J by 5 bases, with 17 bases between. The CDR3 totals 15 residues. Germline V lookup: CDR1 SGDLS, CDR2 YYNGEE. The CDR3 DNA is TGTGCCAGCAGCGCGAACAACCAGGGTGCGGAGACCCAGTACTTC. Residues: CASSANNQGAETQYF.

This chain joins TRBV11-2 and TRBJ2-7; 10 bases align to TRBD1. With V trimmed by 5 bases and J by 0 bases, 4 bases remained unmatched. CDR3 length: 15 amino acids. Germline CDR1 is SGHAT and CDR2 is FQNNGV. Here the CDR3 reads CASSQGTGVSYEQYF. CDR3 bases: TGTGCCAGCAGCCAGGGGACAGGGGTCTCCTACGAGCAGTACTTC.

V usage is TRBV27 and J usage is TRBJ1-1, with 11 bases identical to TRBD1. V was pared by 2 bases and J by 4 bases, with 3 bases of the junction left unmatched. The germline V gene has CDR1 MNHEY and CDR2 SMNVEV (reference sequence). The CDR3 length is 15 residues. The CDR3 DNA sequence: TGTGCCAGCAGTTTAGGGGACAGGGGGGGCACTGAAGCTTTCTTT. As protein: CASSLGDRGGTEAFF.

The rearrangement uses TRBV28 and TRBJ2-2, with TRBD2 matching 7 bases. Germline V gives CDR1 MDHEN, CDR2 SYDVKM. The CDR3 runs 15 residues. Trimming took 2 bases from V and 7 from J; bases not matched to a gene: 7. The CDR3 DNA reads as TGTGCCAGCAGTTTAGAGCGGGGTCGGGTCGGGGAGCTGTTTTTT. Protein product: CASSLERGRVGELFF.

The V call is TRBV6-1, the J call TRBJ2-3, with 10 bases that match TRBD1. In germline, CDR1 is MNHNS, CDR2 SASEGT. The CDR3 runs to 15 residues. Trimming removed 6 bases from V and 3 bases from J; junction bases left unmatched: 6. CDR3 DNA: TGTGCCAGCAGGAAGGGGACAGGGGTGACAGATACGCAGTATTTT. Translating gives CASRKGTGVTDTQYF.

The chain couples TRBV25-1 to TRBJ1-5; the match to TRBD1 covers 9 bases. This CDR3 has 15 residues. The trim removed 3 bases at V and 6 bases at J, leaving 6 bases unmatched. CDR1 and CDR2 from the germline V gene are MGHDK and SYGVNS. The CDR3 DNA is TGTGCCAGCAGTGAGGCCGGGACAGGGTCTCAGCCCCAGCATTTT. This sequence encodes CASSEAGTGSQPQHF.

The chain uses TRBV6-6 and TRBJ1-5; D call uncertain. Deletions cut 5 bases from V and 0 bases from J, with 14 bases between. Germline CDR1 and CDR2: MNHNY and SVGAGI (reference sequence). The CDR3 consists of 16 residues. The CDR3 is CASSHREGYSNQPQHF. DNA of the CDR3: TGTGCCAGCAGTCACCGCGAGGGATATAGCAATCAGCCCCAGCATTTT.

The rearrangement joins TRBV13 to TRBJ2-7; 7 bases are shared with TRBD2. The J segment lost 7 bases and the V segment lost 7 bases, leaving 4 bases of the junction unmatched. Looked up from germline, CDR1 is PRHDT and CDR2 is FYEKMQ (reference sequence). The CDR3 consists of 11 residues. The CDR3 loop is CASTLGGEQYF. The CDR3 region has the DNA TGTGCCAGCACCCTGGGGGGGGAGCAGTACTTC.

This chain uses TRBV28 with TRBJ1-4, with TRBD1 identical over 7 bases. V was clipped by 6 bases and J by 5 bases; unmatched bases: 6. This CDR3 has 14 amino acids. From germline, CDR1 is MDHEN and CDR2 SYDVKM. The CDR3 sequence: CASRSGQVNEKLFF. CDR3 bases: TGTGCCAGCAGGAGCGGACAGGTGAATGAAAAACTGTTTTTT.